The clone carrying this T cell receptor (beta chain) has a count of ten or more. What it binds is not known. The record originates from a study of identical twins. General observations from the study: Among beta out-of-frame sequences, excess sharing between twins appeared weaker. There was an excess of low generation probability in the out-of-frame alpha sequences that twins shared.

This CDR3 spans 14 amino acids. With 1 base clipped from V and 2 bases from J, the junction kept 2 bases outside the gene matches. Germline assignment: CDR1 KGHSH and CDR2 LQKENI. Using its own MiXCR run on the 5' RACE reads, TCRdb lists one record per CDR3 protein. The table records around 250,000 distinct CDR3 sequences, about 9% of them present only once. These data also featured in a second study, about yellow fever vaccine responses in identical twins.

The V and J genes are TRBV18 and TRBJ2-7; TRBD1 agrees at 7 bases. The origin of this receptor is a woman younger than 30 in good health. Sequencing input: CD8+ T cells sorted from blood. CDR3 bases: TGTGCCAGCTCACCACGGACAGGAACCTACGAGCAGTACTTC. Protein product: CASSPRTGTYEQYF.